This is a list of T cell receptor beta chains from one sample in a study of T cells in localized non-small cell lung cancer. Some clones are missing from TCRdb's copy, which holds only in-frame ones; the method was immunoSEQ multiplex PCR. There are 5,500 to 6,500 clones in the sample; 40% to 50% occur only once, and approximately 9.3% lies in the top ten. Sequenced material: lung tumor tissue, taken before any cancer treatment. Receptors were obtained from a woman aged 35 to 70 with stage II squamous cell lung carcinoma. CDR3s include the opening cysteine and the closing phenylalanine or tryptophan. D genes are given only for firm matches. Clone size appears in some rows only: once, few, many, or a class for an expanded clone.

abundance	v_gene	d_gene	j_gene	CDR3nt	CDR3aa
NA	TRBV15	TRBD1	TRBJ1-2	TGTGCCACCAGCGGGACAGGGGGCCCCCTGGGCTATGGCTACACCTTC	CATSGTGGPLGYGYTF
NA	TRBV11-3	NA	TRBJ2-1	TGTGCCAGCAGCTCAGGGTGGGCGGGCCAGTTGTACAATGAGCAGTTCTTC	CASSSGWAGQLYNEQFF
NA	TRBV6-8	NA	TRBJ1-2	TGTGCCAGCAGCCCCCGGGGGGCCCCAGCTAACTATGGCTACACCTTC	CASSPRGAPANYGYTF
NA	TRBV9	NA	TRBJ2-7	TGTGCCAGCAGCCCCCATCTAGTCGGGGGAAAGACCTACGAGCAGTACTTC	CASSPHLVGGKTYEQYF
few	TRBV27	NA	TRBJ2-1	TGTGCCAGCAGTTCCCTGCGGATGGGACCTAGAATCCACAATGAGCAGTTCTTC	CASSSLRMGPRIHNEQFF
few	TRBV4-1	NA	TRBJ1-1	TGCGCCAGCAGCCAAGAACGGGGGGATGATGAAGCTTTCTTT	CASSQERGDDEAFF
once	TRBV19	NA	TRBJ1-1	TGTGCCAGTAGTATAAAACCGGGCAACACTGAAGCTTTCTTT	CASSIKPGNTEAFF
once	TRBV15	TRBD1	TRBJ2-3	TGTGCCACCAGCAGAGGGACAGGGATGGCAGATACGCAGTATTTT	CATSRGTGMADTQYF
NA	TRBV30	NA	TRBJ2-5	TGTGCCTGGAGTGTAAAGCGGGTACAAGAGACCCAGTACTTC	CAWSVKRVQETQYF
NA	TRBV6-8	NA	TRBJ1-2	TGTGCCAGCATGAGACCCCCCCCTAACTATGGCTACACCTTC	CASMRPPPNYGYTF
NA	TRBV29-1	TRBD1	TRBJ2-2	TGCAGCGTTCCGGGACAGGGCGTTTCCGGGGAGCTGTTTTTT	CSVPGQGVSGELFF
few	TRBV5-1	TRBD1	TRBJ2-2	TGCGCCAGCAGCCACCCAACAGGGGATACCGGGGAGCTGTTTTTT	CASSHPTGDTGELFF
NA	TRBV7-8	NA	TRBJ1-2	TGTGCCAGCAGCCCCTCTAGACCGAACTATGGCTACACCTTC	CASSPSRPNYGYTF
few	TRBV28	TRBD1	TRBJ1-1	TGTGCCAGCAGACGGACAGGGGGCCCTGAAGCTTTCTTT	CASRRTGGPEAFF
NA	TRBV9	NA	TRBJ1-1	TGTGCCAGCAGCTCAGATCCTTCAGCGTATACTGAAGCTTTCTTT	CASSSDPSAYTEAFF
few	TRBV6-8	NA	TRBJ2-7	TGTGCCAGTAGCCTCCGATGGAGCTCCTACGAGCAGTACTTC	CASSLRWSSYEQYF
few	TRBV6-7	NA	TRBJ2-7	TGTGCCAGCAGGGCAGGGGAAATTGAGCAGTACTTC	CASRAGEIEQYF
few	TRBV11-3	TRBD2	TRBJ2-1	TGTGCCAGCAGCTTGGGGAGACTAGCGGCTTCGGATGAGCAGTTCTTC	CASSLGRLAASDEQFF
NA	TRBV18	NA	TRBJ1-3	TGTGCCAGCTCAATCGGACAGAACTCTGGAAACACCATATATTTT	CASSIGQNSGNTIYF
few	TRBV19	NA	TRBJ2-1	TGTGCCAGTAGTATGATGGCAGGGACCTACAATGAGCAGTTCTTC	CASSMMAGTYNEQFF
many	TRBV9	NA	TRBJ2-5	TGTGCCAGCAGCCCCCACCAGACTAGAAGGGAGACCCAGTACTTC	CASSPHQTRRETQYF
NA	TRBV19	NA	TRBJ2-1	TGTGCCAGTAGCTTCCGGTCTAGAAGGTGGGACAATGAGCAGTTCTTC	CASSFRSRRWDNEQFF
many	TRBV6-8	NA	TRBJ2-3	TGTGCCAGCAGTCCTTCCGGAGGACCCTACTCCACAGATACGCAGTATTTT	CASSPSGGPYSTDTQYF
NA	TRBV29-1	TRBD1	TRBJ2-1	TGCAGCGTTGAAGACCCCACGCCACGTCCGGGACAGGGTAGATCCAGCTCCTACAATGAGCAGTTCTTC	CSVEDPTPRPGQGRSSSYNEQFF
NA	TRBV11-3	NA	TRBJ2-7	TGTGCCAGCAGCTTGGATTTGCACAGGGTGGAGCAGCAGTACTTC	CASSLDLHRVEQQYF
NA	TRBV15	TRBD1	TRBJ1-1	TGTGCCACCAGCAGGAAGGGGACAGCGAACACTGAAGCTTTCTTT	CATSRKGTANTEAFF
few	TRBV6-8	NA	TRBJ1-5	TGTGCCAGCGTCGATGGGGGGAATCAGCCCCAGCATTTT	CASVDGGNQPQHF
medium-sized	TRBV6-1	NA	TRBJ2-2	TGTGCCAGCAGTGAAGAATGGGTTTTCGGGGAGCTGTTTTTT	CASSEEWVFGELFF
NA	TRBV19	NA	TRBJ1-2	TGTGCCAGTAAAACCAACAGCAACTATGGCTACACCTTC	CASKTNSNYGYTF
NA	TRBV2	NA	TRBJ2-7	TGTGCCAGCAGCTCAGGGGTCTACGAGCAGTACTTC	CASSSGVYEQYF